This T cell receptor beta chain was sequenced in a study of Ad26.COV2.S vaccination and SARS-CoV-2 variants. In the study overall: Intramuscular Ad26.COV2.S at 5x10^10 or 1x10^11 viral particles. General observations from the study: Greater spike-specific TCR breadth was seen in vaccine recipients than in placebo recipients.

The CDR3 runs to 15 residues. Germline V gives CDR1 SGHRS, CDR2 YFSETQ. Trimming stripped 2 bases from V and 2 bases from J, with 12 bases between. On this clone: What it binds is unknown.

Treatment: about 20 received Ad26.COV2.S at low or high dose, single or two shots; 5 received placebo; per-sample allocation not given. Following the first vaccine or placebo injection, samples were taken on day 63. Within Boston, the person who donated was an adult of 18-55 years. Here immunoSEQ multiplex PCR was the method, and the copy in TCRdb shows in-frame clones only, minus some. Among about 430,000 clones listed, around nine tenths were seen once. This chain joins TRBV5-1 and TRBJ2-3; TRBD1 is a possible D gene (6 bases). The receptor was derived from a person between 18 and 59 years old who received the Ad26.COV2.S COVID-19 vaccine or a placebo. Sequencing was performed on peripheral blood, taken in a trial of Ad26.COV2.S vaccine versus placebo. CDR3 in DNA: TGCGCCAGCAGCTTCTCGACAGGACTCACAGATACGCAGTATTTT. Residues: CASSFSTGLTDTQYF.